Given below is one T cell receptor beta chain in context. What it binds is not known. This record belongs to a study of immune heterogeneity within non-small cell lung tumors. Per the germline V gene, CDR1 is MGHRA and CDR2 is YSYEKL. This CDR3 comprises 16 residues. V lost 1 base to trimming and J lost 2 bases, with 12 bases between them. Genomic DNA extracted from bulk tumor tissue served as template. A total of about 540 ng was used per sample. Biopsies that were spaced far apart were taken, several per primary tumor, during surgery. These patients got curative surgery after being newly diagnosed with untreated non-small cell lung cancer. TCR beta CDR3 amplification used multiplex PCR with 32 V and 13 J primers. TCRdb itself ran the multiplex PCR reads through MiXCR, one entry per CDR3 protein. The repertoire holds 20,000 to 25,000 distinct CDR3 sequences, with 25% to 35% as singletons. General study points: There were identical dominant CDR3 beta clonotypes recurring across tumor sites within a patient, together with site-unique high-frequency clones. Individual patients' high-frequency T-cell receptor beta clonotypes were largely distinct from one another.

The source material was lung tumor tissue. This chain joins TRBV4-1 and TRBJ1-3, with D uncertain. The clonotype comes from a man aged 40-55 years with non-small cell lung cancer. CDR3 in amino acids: CASSQGYSATGNTIYF. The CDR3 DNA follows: TGCGCCAGCAGCCAAGGGTACAGCGCTACTGGAAACACCATATATTTT.